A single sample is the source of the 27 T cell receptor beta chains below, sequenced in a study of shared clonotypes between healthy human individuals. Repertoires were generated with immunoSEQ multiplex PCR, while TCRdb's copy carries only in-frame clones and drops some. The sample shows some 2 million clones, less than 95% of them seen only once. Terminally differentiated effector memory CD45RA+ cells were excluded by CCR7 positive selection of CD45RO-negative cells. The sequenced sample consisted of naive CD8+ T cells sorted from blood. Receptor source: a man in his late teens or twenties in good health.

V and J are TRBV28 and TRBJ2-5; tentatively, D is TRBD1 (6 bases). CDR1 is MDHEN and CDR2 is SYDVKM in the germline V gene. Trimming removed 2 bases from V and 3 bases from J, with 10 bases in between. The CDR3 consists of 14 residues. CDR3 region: CASSLVDSEETQYF. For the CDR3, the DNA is TGTGCCAGCAGTTTAGTGGACAGTGAAGAGACCCAGTACTTC.

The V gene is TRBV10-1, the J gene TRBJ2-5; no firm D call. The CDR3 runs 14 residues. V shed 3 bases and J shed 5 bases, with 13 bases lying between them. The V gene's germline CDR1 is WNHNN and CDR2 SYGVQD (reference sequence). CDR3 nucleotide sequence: TGCGCCAGCAGTGAAACTACGGGTGGGGAGACCCAGTACTTC. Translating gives CASSETTGGETQYF.

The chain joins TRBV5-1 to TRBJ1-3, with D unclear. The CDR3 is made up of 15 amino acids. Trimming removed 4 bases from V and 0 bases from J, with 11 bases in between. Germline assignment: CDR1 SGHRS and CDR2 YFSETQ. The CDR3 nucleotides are TGCGCCAGCAGCAATGACGGAGACTCTGGAAACACCATATATTTT. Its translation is CASSNDGDSGNTIYF.

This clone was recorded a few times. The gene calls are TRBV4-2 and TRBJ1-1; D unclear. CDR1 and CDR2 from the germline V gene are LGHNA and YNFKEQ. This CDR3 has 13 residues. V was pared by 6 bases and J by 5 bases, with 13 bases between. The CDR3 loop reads CASRPQVQTEAFF. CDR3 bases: TGTGCCAGCAGGCCGCAAGTGCAAACTGAAGCTTTCTTT.

CDR3 amino acids: CASSLAGWVTNYGYTF. DNA for the CDR3: TGTGCCAGCAGCTTGGCCGGGTGGGTAACTAACTATGGCTACACCTTC. This chain links TRBV5-6 with TRBJ1-2; the D is unclear. Germline V gene lookup returns CDR1 SGHDT and CDR2 YYEEEE. V dropped 0 bases and J dropped 0 bases, with 12 bases sitting between them. This CDR3 contains 16 residues.

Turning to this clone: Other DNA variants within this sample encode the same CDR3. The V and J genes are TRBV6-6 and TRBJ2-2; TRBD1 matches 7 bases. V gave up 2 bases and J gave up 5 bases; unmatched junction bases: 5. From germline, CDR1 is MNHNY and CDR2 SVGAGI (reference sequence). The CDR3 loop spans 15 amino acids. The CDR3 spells CASSYRGLQTGELFF. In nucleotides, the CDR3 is TGTGCCAGCAGTTACAGGGGGCTCCAGACCGGGGAGCTGTTTTTT.

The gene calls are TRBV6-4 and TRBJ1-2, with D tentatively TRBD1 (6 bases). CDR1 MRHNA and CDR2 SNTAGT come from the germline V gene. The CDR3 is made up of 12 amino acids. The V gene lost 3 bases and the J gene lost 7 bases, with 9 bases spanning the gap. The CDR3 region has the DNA TGTGCCAGCAGTGATGGGGGCCTTGGCTACACCTTC. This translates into CASSDGGLGYTF.

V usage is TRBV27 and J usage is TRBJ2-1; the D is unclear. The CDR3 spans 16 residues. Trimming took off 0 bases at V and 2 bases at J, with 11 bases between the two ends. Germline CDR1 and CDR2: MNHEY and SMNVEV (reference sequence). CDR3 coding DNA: TGTGCCAGCAGTTTATCGCAAGGAGCACCCTACAATGAGCAGTTCTTC. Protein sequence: CASSLSQGAPYNEQFF.

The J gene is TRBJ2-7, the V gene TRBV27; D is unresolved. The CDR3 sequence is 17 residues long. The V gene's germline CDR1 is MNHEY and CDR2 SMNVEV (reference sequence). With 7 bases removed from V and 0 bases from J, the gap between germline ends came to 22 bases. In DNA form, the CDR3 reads TGTGCCAGCACACCTTCTTATACTACAATCTCCTCCTACGAGCAGTACTTC. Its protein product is CASTPSYTTISSYEQYF.

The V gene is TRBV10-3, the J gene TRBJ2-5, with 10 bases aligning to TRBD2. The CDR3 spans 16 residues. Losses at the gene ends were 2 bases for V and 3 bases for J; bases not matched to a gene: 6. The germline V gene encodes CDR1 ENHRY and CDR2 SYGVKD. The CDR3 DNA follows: TGTGCCATCAGTGAGGGGCTAGCGGGAGCGGAAGAGACCCAGTACTTC. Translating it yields CAISEGLAGAEETQYF.

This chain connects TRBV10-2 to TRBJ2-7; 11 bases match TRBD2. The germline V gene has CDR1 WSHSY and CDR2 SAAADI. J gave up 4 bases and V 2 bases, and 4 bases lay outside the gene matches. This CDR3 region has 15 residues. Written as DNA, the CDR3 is TGCGCCAGCAGTGAGGCAACTAGCGGGGGTTACGAGCAGTACTTC. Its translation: CASSEATSGGYEQYF.

CDR3 bases: TGCGCCAGCAGCCAAGTTATGGGTCTGAACACTGAAGCTTTCTTT. Its protein is CASSQVMGLNTEAFF. This sequence joins TRBV4-3 and TRBJ1-1, with no clear D. Trimming took off 1 base at V and 0 bases at J, with 9 bases between the two ends. The germline CDR1 and CDR2 sequences are LGHNA and YSLEER. CDR3 length: 15 residues.

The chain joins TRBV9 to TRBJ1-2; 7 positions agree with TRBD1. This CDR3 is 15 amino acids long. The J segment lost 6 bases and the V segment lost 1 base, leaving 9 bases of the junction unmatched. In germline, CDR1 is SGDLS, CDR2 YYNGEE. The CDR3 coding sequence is TGTGCCAGCAGCGTAACCTCCGACAGGGAGGATGGCTACACCTTC. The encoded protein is CASSVTSDREDGYTF.

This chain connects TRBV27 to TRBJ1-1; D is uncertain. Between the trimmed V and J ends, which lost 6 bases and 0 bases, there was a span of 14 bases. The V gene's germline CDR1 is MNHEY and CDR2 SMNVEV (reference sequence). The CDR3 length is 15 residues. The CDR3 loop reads CASSFVGPLNTEAFF. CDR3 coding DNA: TGTGCCAGCAGCTTCGTGGGTCCCTTGAACACTGAAGCTTTCTTT.

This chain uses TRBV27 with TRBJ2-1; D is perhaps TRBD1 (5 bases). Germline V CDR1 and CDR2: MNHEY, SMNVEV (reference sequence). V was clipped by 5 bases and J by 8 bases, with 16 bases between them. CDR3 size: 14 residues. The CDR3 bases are TGTGCCAGCAGTAGGGCAGGGTCCATCTATGAGCAGTTCTTC. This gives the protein CASSRAGSIYEQFF.

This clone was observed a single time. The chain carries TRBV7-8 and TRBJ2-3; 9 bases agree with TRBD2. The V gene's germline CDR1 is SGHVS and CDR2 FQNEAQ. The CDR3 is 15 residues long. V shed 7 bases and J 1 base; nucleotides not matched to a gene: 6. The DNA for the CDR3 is TGTGCCAGCAACCCGACTAGCGGAGGCACAGATACGCAGTATTTT. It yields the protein CASNPTSGGTDTQYF.

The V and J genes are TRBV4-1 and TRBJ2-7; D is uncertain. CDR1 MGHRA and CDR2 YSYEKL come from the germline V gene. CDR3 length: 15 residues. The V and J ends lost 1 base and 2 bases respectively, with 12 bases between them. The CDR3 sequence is CASSQVNQPTYEQYF. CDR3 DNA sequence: TGCGCCAGCAGCCAAGTCAACCAACCTACCTACGAGCAGTACTTC.

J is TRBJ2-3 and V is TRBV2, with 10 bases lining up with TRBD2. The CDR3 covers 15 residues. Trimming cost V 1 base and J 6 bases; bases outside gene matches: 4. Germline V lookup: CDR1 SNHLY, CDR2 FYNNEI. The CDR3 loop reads CASSEGWTSGDTQYF. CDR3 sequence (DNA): TGTGCCAGCAGTGAAGGGTGGACTAGCGGTGATACGCAGTATTTT.

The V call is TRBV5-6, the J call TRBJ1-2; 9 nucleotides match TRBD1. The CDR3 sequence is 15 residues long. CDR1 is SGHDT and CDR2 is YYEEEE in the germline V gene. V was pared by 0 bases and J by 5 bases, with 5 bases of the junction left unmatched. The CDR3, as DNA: TGTGCCAGCAGCTTGGGGGCGACAGGGGGATATGGCTACACCTTC. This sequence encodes CASSLGATGGYGYTF.

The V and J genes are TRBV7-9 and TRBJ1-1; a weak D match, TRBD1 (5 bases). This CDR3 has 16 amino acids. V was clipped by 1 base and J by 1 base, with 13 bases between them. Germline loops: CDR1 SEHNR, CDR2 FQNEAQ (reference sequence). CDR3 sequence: CASSLGAGLENTEAFF. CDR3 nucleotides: TGTGCCAGCAGCTTAGGGGCAGGGTTGGAGAACACTGAAGCTTTCTTT.

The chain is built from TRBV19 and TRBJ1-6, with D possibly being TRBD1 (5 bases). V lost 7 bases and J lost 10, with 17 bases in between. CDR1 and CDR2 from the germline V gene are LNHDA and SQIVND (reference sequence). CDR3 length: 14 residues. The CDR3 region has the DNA TGTGCCAGTAACCCGGGGGAAGGGAACTCACCCCTCCACTTT. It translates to CASNPGEGNSPLHF.

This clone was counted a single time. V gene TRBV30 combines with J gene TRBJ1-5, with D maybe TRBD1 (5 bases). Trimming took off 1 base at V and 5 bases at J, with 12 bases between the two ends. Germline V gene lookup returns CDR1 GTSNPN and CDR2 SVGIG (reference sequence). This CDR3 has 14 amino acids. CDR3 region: CAWSGAGFYQPQHF. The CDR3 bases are TGTGCCTGGAGTGGGGCAGGGTTTTATCAGCCCCAGCATTTT. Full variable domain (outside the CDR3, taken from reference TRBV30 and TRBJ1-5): SQTIHQWPATLVQPVGSPLSLECTVEGTSNPNLYWYRQAAGRGLQLLFYSVGIGQISSEVPQNLSASRPQDRQFILSSKKLLLSDSGFYLCAWSGAGFYQPQHFGDGTRLSIL.

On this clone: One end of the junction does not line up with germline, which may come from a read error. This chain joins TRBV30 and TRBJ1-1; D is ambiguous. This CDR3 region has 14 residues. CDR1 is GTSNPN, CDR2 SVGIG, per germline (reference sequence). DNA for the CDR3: TGTGCCCGGAGTTTAGAGGTCTTGAACACTGAAGCTTTCTTT. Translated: CARSLEVLNTEAFF.

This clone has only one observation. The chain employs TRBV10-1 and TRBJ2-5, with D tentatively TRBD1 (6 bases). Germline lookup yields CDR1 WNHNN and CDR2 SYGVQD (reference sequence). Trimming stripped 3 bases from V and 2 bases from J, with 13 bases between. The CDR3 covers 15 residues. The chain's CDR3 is CASSDGFGQQETQYF. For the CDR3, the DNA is TGCGCCAGCAGTGACGGTTTTGGACAGCAAGAGACCCAGTACTTC.

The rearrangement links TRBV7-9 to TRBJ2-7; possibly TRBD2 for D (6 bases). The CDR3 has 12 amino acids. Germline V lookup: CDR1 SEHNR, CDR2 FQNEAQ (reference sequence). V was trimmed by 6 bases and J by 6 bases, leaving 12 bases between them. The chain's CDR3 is CASRSGLVEQYF. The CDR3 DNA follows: TGTGCCAGCAGAAGCGGGTTAGTCGAGCAGTACTTC. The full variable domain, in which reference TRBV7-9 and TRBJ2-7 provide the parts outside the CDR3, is DTGVSQNPRHKITKRGQNVTFRCDPISEHNRLYWYRQTLGQGPEFLTYFQNEAQLEKSRLLSDRFSAERPKGSFSTLEIQRTEQGDSAMYLCASRSGLVEQYFGPGTRLTVT.

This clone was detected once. The DNA for the CDR3 is TGTGCCAGCAGCCGAGGAACCTCTGGGGCCAACGTCCTGACTTTC. Protein sequence: CASSRGTSGANVLTF. The chain carries TRBV27 and TRBJ2-6; D is ambiguous. V dropped 6 bases and J dropped 0 bases, with 9 bases sitting between them. This CDR3 is built from 15 residues. Germline lookup yields CDR1 MNHEY and CDR2 SMNVEV (reference sequence). Supplemented by reference TRBV27 and TRBJ2-6, the full variable domain reads EAQVTQNPRYLITVTGKKLTVTCSQNMNHEYMSWYRQDPGLGLRQIYYSMNVEVTDKGDVPEGYKVSRKEKRNFPLILESPSPNQTSLYFCASSRGTSGANVLTFGAGSRLTVL.

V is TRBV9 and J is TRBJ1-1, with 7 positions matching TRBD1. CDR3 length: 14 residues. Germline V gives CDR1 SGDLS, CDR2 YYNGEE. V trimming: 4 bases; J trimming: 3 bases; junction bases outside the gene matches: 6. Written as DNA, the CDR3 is TGTGCCAGCAGCACGTACGACAGGGACACTGAAGCTTTCTTT. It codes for CASSTYDRDTEAFF.